The clone carrying this TCR beta chain has ten or more counts. Researchers took RNA transcripts and amplified TCR beta CDR3 regions from them. First-round RT-PCR relied on HTBI primers, and a second-round multiplex PCR came next. One entry per CDR3 protein results from TCRdb running MiXCR on the multiplex PCR reads. The table records 300,000 to 400,000 distinct CDR3 sequences, 15% to 20% of them present only once. Germline-derived CDR1 and CDR2 are DFQATT and SNEGSKA (reference sequence). The germline V and J ends were trimmed by 3 bases and 2 bases, with 8 bases remaining between them. This CDR3 is 13 amino acids long. The data derive from a study of Graves' ophthalmopathy and Graves' hyperthyroidism.

The sequence came from an adult woman with stable Graves' hyperthyroidism. V is TRBV20-1 and J is TRBJ1-3; TRBD1 is a possible D gene (5 bases). Specimen: peripheral blood. The CDR3 DNA reads TGCAGTGCTAGGTCAGGGCCTGGAAACACCATATATTTT. Its translation is CSARSGPGNTIYF.